This TCR beta chain was found in a study of metastatic and nonmetastatic thyroid tumors. About the research overall: Repertoires from blood and tumor or nodule tissue of malignant and benign thyroid patients were compared.

CDR3 size: 14 residues. From germline, CDR1 is SGDLS and CDR2 YYNGEE. Nobody among the patients had been given any treatment before thyroid surgery. Points on this clone: A junction end diverges from the germline sequence, so it may reflect a read error.

TCRdb re-clonotyped the PCR reads via MiXCR. The sample lists about 23,000 clones; approximately 30% were seen once. The receptor was derived from a female donor with papillary thyroid cancer or a benign thyroid nodule (not recorded which). Some clones in this sample may be carry-over from other donors' samples. The chain is built from TRBV9 and TRBJ2-2; possibly TRBD1 for D (6 bases). The sequenced sample was tumor tissue. The DNA for the CDR3 is TGTGCCAGCAGCGGAGTTGGGGACACCCGGGAGCTGTTTTTT. Translating gives CASSGVGDTRELFF.